This T cell receptor beta chain appears in the sequencing data of a study of blood T cell repertoires in COVID-19. The overall study: The study drew acute and convalescent COVID-19 samples from the United States, Italy and Spain.

Participants were aged about 18 to 95 years, lived in under 25 US areas, and enrolled virtually. Grouping used clinical history reported by participants in a survey and questionnaire. Symptom resolution, clearance, or two negative PCRs marked the recovered donors of Cohort 3. CDR3 length equals 13 residues. Deletions cut 6 bases from V and 1 base from J, with 9 bases between. Sequenced by immunoSEQ multiplex PCR; TCRdb stores in-frame clones only, minus some. The data contain around 330,000 clones, about 87% of them singletons. Sequenced material: PBMCs or T cells enriched from blood (not recorded which). V is TRBV12-3 or TRBV12-4 and J is TRBJ1-1; maybe TRBD1 (6 bases). The sequence came from a woman younger than 35 who had recovered from COVID-19. The CDR3 spells CASRLDRNTEAFF. CDR3 in DNA: TGTGCCAGCAGACTGGACAGGAACACTGAAGCTTTCTTT.